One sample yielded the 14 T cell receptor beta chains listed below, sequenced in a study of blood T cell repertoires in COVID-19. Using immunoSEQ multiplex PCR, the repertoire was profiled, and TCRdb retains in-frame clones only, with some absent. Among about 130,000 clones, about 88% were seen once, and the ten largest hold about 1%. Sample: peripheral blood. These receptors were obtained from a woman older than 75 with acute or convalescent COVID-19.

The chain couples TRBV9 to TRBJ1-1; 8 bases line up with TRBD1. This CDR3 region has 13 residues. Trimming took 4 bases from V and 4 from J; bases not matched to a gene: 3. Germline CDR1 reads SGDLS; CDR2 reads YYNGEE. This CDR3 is CASSSGGLTEAFF. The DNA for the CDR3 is TGTGCCAGCAGCTCAGGGGGCCTCACTGAAGCTTTCTTT.

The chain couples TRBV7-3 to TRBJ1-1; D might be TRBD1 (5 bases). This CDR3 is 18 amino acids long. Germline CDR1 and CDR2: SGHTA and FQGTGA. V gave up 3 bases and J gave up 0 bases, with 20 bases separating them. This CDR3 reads CASSFRQPRIQMNTEAFF. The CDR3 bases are TGTGCCAGCAGCTTCCGACAGCCAAGGATACAAATGAACACTGAAGCTTTCTTT.

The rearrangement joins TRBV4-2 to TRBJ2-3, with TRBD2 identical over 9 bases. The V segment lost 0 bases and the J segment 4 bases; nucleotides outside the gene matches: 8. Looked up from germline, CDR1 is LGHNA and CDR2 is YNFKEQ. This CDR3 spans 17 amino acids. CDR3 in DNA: TGTGCCAGCAGCCAAGATCCCGCGGGGGGGCCCTCAGATACGCAGTATTTT. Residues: CASSQDPAGGPSDTQYF.

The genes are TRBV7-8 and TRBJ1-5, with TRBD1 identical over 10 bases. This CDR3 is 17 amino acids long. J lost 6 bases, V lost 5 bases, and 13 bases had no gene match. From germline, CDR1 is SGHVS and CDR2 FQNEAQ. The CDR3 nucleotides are TGTGCCAGCAGCGTTAGGACAGGGGGGGGATGGGGTCAGCCCCAGCATTTT. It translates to CASSVRTGGGWGQPQHF.

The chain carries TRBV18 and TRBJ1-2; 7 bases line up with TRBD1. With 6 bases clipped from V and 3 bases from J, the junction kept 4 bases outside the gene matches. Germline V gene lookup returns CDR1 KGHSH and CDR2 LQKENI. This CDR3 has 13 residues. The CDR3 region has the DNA TGTGCCAGCTCCCAGGGGGTCGACTATGGCTACACCTTC. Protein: CASSQGVDYGYTF. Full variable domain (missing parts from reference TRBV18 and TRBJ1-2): NAGVMQNPRHLVRRRGQEARLRCSPMKGHSHVYWYRQLPEEGLKFMVYLQKENIIDESGMPKERFSAEFPKEGPSILRIQQVVRGDSAAYFCASSQGVDYGYTFGSGTRLTVV.

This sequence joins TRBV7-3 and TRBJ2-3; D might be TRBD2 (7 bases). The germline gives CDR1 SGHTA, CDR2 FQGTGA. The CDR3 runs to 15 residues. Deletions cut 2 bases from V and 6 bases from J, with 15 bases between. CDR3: CASSLDSGGWDTQYF. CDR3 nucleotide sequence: TGTGCCAGCAGCTTAGATTCGGGGGGCTGGGATACGCAGTATTTT.

The CDR3 coding sequence is TGCGCCAGCAGCCAAGATCTGGGGGCAGGGGCGGTCTCTGGGGCCAACGTCCTGACTTTC. It specifies CASSQDLGAGAVSGANVLTF. This chain links TRBV4-1 with TRBJ2-6, with D tentatively TRBD1 (6 bases). This CDR3 comprises 20 residues. Per germline, CDR1 MGHRA and CDR2 YSYEKL. The V end was cut by 0 bases, the J end by 0 bases, with 18 bases between.

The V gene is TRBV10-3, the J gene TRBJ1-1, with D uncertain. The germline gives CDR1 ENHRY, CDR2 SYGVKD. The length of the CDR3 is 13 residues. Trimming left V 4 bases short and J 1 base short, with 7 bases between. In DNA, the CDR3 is TGTGCCATCAGTGCGGCGGAGAACACTGAAGCTTTCTTT. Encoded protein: CAISAAENTEAFF.

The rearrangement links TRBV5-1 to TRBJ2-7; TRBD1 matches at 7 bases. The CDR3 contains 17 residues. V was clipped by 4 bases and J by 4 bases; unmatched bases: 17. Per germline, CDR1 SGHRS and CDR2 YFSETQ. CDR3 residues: CASSRVILRDSGYEQYF. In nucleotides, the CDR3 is TGCGCCAGCAGCCGTGTGATTCTCCGGGACAGCGGTTACGAGCAGTACTTC.

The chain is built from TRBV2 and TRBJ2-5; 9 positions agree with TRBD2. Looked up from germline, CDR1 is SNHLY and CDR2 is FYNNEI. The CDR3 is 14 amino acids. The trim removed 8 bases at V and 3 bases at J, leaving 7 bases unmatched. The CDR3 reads CASRTSSGEETQYF. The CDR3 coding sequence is TGTGCCAGCCGTACCTCTAGCGGGGAAGAGACCCAGTACTTC.

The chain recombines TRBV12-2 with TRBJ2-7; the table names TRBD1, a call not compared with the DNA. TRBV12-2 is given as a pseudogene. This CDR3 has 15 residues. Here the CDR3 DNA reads TGTGCAAGTCGCTTATTGACAGGGATACGATACGAGCAGTACTTC. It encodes CASRLLTGIRYEQYF.

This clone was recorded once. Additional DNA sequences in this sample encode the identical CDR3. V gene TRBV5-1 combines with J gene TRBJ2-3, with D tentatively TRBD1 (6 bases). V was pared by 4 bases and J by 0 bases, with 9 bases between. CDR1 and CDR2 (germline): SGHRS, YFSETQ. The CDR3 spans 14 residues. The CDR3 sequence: CASSKDSSTDTQYF. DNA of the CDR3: TGCGCCAGCAGCAAGGACAGCAGCACAGATACGCAGTATTTT.

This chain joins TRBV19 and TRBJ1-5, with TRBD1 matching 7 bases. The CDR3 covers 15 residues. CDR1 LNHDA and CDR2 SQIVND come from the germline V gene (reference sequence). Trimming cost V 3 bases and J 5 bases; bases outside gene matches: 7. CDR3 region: CASSIIRQGDQPQHF. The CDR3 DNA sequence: TGTGCCAGTAGTATTATCCGACAGGGCGATCAGCCCCAGCATTTT.

In nucleotides, the CDR3 is TGTGCCAGCCGCCGCCTAGCGGGAGGGGGGGAGACCCAGTACTTC. Its protein is CASRRLAGGGETQYF. This sequence joins TRBV27 and TRBJ2-5, with TRBD2 matching over 12 bases. CDR3 length: 15 residues. Germline values: CDR1 MNHEY, CDR2 SMNVEV (reference sequence). With V trimmed by 8 bases and J by 5 bases, 9 bases remained unmatched.